The entry that follows covers one TCR beta chain sequence. Its antigen is unknown. This entry belongs to a study of T cell responses to AZD1222 COVID-19 vaccine. CDR1 and CDR2 from the germline V gene are GTSNPN and SVGIG (reference sequence). V lost 6 bases to trimming and J lost 4 bases; unmatched junction nucleotides: 5. This CDR3 contains 13 residues. Clones were sequenced by immunoSEQ multiplex PCR, and TCRdb holds only the in-frame ones, with some missing. The sample holds 120,000 to 150,000 clones; around 88% are singletons and the top ten take about 3.4%. Study-wide results and limits: Unmutated variant regions reportedly attract nearly half of all spike-specific TCRs. The donors showed a predominance of white British ancestry and of females, with possible underestimation of clonal diversity. Among vaccine-associated CD4 TCRs, coverage spanned spike, with dominance at 160-218 and 743-854.

This receptor was taken from an adult in good health. This rearrangement joins TRBV30 to TRBJ1-5; TRBD1 matches 8 bases. The sample in question was peripheral blood, obtained on day 0 of MenACWY control vaccination. CDR3 sequence: CACAGTGNQPQHF. In DNA, the CDR3 is TGTGCCTGTGCCGGGACAGGAAATCAGCCCCAGCATTTT.